Listed here are 21 T cell receptor delta chains from one sample, sequenced in a study of γδ T cells in repeated Plasmodium falciparum infection. TCRdb reprocessed the multiplex PCR reads through CATT. Of around 46,000 delta-chain clones in the sample, approximately 2% were seen once. Bulk repertoires came from Vgamma9/Vdelta2+ or Vdelta2-negative gammadelta T cells flow-sorted from PBMC. The sequenced material came from gamma-delta T cells from blood. Receptors were obtained from a pool of human donors (malaria-infected and uninfected, not separated).

This clone was seen a few times. The TCRdb protein comes from a much larger clone and disagrees with this DNA's translation at residue 13, likely due to a read error; the protein given here is derived from the DNA. No J gene was assigned, while the V gene was called as TRDV3. This CDR3 spans 15 amino acids. Germline V gene data show CDR1 as TVYSNPD and CDR2 as GDNSRS (reference sequence). The DNA of the CDR3 is TGTGCCGTAAATTTGGTCCTCTCGTACACCGATAAACCCATCTTT. It specifies CAVNLVLSYTDKPIF.

About this clone: This sequence may be a read error, since a much larger clone differs from it by one base. The J gene is TRDJ1, the V gene TRDV1, with D unclear. Matching the DNA to germline supplied the J gene, which TCRdb does not give. Looked up from germline, CDR1 is TSWWSYY and CDR2 is QGS. CDR3 length: 15 residues. With 0 bases removed from V and 3 bases from J, the gap between germline ends came to 11 bases. The CDR3 DNA follows: TGTGCTCTTGGGGAACTAAGGCCGTACGCCGATAAACTCATCTTT. Translated: CALGELRPYADKLIF.

This clone was recorded a few times. TCRdb's entry gives the protein of a much larger clone, which mismatches this DNA's translation at residue 4, likely from a read error; the protein reported here is translated from the DNA. The chain couples TRDV2 to TRDJ1; 13 bases map to TRDD3. TCRdb supplies no J gene; here it was assigned by aligning the nucleotide sequence to germline. The ends lost 5 bases at V and 7 bases at J; junction bases unmatched: 9. The CDR3 covers 15 residues. Germline V lookup: CDR1 GEAIGNYY, CDR2 EKD. As DNA, the CDR3 is TGTGCCTGTGGCGTACTGGGGGATACGCGAGGTAAACTCATCTTT. Encoded protein: CACGVLGDTRGKLIF.

Notes on this clone: The translation of this DNA and the TCRdb protein of a much larger clone differ at residue 11, probably owing to a read error; the protein shown here is translated from the DNA. This sample also contains other DNA sequences that code for the same CDR3. V and J are TRDV3 and TRDJ1, with 8 bases matching TRDD3. The J gene was not available in TCRdb and was assigned here by matching the DNA to germline segments. The CDR3 is made up of 15 amino acids. CDR1 and CDR2 from the germline V gene are TVYSNPD and GDNSRS (reference sequence). CDR3 loop: CAFYLGILNTEKLIF. In DNA, the CDR3 is TGTGCCTTTTACCTGGGGATACTCAACACCGAGAAACTCATCTTT.

This clone showed up many times. TCRdb's listed protein matches a much larger clone and diverges from this DNA's translation at residue 4, likely through a read error; the protein shown comes from the DNA. This chain links TRDV2 with TRDJ1; 10 positions match TRDD3. Assignment of the J gene here rests on matching the DNA to germline, because TCRdb gives none. In germline, CDR1 is GEAIGNYY, CDR2 EKD. This CDR3 has 22 amino acids. The CDR3 spells CACGTVVYTGGSPEKYTDKLIF. CDR3 nucleotides: TGTGCCTGTGGCACCGTCGTATACACTGGGGGATCCCCCGAAAAGTACACCGATAAACTCATCTTT.

A few counts support this clone. The TCRdb protein comes from a much larger clone and disagrees with this DNA's translation at residue 5, likely due to a read error; the protein given here is derived from the DNA. The chain links TRDV1 to TRDJ1; 13 bases map to TRDD3. Because TCRdb records no J gene, it was assigned here through a match of the DNA to germline. In germline, CDR1 is TSWWSYY, CDR2 QGS. The CDR3 runs to 22 residues. V was pared by 4 bases and J by 2 bases, with 22 bases of the junction left unmatched. The CDR3 loop is CALGGISYLYWGIRSPTDKLIF. The CDR3, as DNA: TGTGCTCTTGGGGGGATTTCCTACTTGTACTGGGGGATACGTTCACCGACCGATAAACTCATCTTT.

As regards this clone: TCRdb attributes to this sequence the protein of a much larger clone, which differs from the DNA translation at residue 3; a read error is likely, and the protein displayed is translated from the DNA. The chain has TRDV3 and TRDJ2; 7 positions match TRDD3. No J gene was available from TCRdb, and it was assigned here by a germline match of the DNA. CDR1 and CDR2 from the germline V gene are TVYSNPD and GDNSRS (reference sequence). After removal of 5 bases from V and 1 base from J, the junction contained 16 bases not matched to a gene. The CDR3 runs to 17 residues. The CDR3: CALEEFNGGFLTAQLFF. The CDR3, as DNA: TGTGCCCTTGAAGAGTTTAACGGGGGATTTTTGACAGCACAACTCTTCTTT.

This clone was counted ten times or more. The protein that TCRdb holds for this DNA derives from a much larger clone and differs from the translated DNA at residue 6, which likely indicates a read error; the protein shown here is translated from the DNA. V usage is TRDV2 and J usage is TRDJ1, with TRDD3 matching 8 bases. Germline matching of the DNA provided the J gene here, since TCRdb leaves it blank. Unmatched junction bases numbered 13, after V lost 0 bases and J lost 2 bases. Germline V gene lookup returns CDR1 GEAIGNYY and CDR2 EKD. The CDR3 has 18 residues. The CDR3 coding sequence is TGTGCCTGTGACACCGCACTGGGGGCCCTACGAAGTACCGATAAACTCATCTTT. This translates into CACDTALGALRSTDKLIF.

On this clone itself: TCRdb assigns this DNA the protein of a much larger clone, which departs from its translation at residue 4; this likely reflects a read error, and the protein shown comes from translating the DNA. The gene calls are TRDV3 and TRDJ1; D might be TRDD1 (5 bases). Since TCRdb gives no J gene, matching the DNA to germline was used here to assign it. The ends were cut back, 2 bases at V and 6 bases at J, with 19 bases in the middle. From germline, CDR1 is TVYSNPD and CDR2 GDNSRS (reference sequence). The CDR3 sequence is 14 residues long. This chain's CDR3 is CAFQSLSHSNKLIF. Here the CDR3 DNA reads TGTGCCTTTCAATCACTTTCCCATAGTAATAAACTCATCTTT.

This clone was seen only a few times. A much larger clone lies a single base off, so this may be a read error. This sample includes further DNA sequences coding for the same CDR3. No J gene call was made, and the V gene is TRDV1; the DNA was not compared with TRDD3, the D call given in the table. Germline V CDR1 and CDR2: TSWWSYY, QGS. There are 22 residues in the CDR3. CDR3 sequence (DNA): TGTGCTCTTGGGGGACCCAATTACTATTGGGTACTGGGGGATAGGGACACCGATAAACTCATCTTC. Protein product: CALGGPNYYWVLGDRDTDKLIF.

Only a few counts were recorded for this clone. A read error likely explains this, since a far larger clone differs by one base. The J gene is uncalled and the V gene is TRDV1; the table gives TRDD3 as D, unverified against the DNA. Germline CDR1 reads TSWWSYY; CDR2 reads QGS. CDR3 length equals 20 residues. CDR3 coding DNA: TGTGCTCTTGGGGAACTAGTACGCACTTCCCTTGGGGATACGGGCGGTAAACTCATCTTC. The encoded protein is CALGELVRTSLGDTGGKLIF.

There are a few counts of this clone. TCRdb's protein, taken from a much larger clone, differs from this DNA's translation at residue 15, likely owing to a read error; the protein displayed comes from the DNA. The chain is built from TRDV1 and TRDJ1; TRDD3 aligns across 9 bases. The V gene end was trimmed by 5 bases and the J gene end by 8 bases; junction bases not matched to a gene: 27. There are 20 residues in the CDR3. CDR1 is TSWWSYY, CDR2 QGS, per germline. This CDR3 reads CALGKGGLFLSYWGREKLIF. CDR3 bases: TGTGCTCTTGGGAAAGGGGGACTCTTCCTATCCTACTGGGGGAGGGAGAAACTCATCTTT.

As concerns this clone: TCRdb lists the protein of a much larger clone for this DNA, which differs at residue 6, so this is likely a read error; the protein given here is translated from the DNA itself. The rearrangement links TRDV1 to TRDJ1; 9 bases are a match to TRDD3. Matching the DNA to germline supplied the J gene, which TCRdb does not give. V lost 4 bases to trimming and J lost 0 bases; unmatched junction nucleotides: 24. The CDR3 covers 22 residues. Germline V gene data show CDR1 as TSWWSYY and CDR2 as QGS. This chain's CDR3 is CALGGAFKVAPVWGIYTDKLIF. The CDR3, as DNA: TGTGCTCTTGGGGGGGCGTTTAAGGTTGCGCCGGTCTGGGGGATTTACACCGATAAACTCATCTTT.

Many counts were recorded for this clone. TCRdb has a much larger clone's protein, which differs at residue 9 from the translation of this DNA, likely because of a read error; what is shown is the protein translated from the DNA. The chain joins TRDV3 to TRDJ1; TRDD2 agrees at 7 bases. CDR1 and CDR2 from the germline V gene are TVYSNPD and GDNSRS (reference sequence). The CDR3 covers 18 residues. V was clipped by 1 base and J by 1 base; unmatched bases: 18. The CDR3 DNA follows: TGTGCCTTTAAGTTTCCTACTAGGCCGGGGGCTCCCACCGATAAACTCATCTTT. Translated, it gives CAFKFPTRPGAPTDKLIF.

This clone appeared many times. A far larger clone is only one base removed, so a read error is likely. The sample holds other DNA sequences that translate to the same CDR3. This rearrangement joins TRAV38-2/DV8 to TRDJ1; perhaps TRDD3 as D (6 bases). V lost 1 base to trimming and J lost 0 bases, with 22 bases between them. The CDR3 runs 19 residues. Germline CDR1 TSESDYY, CDR2 QEAYKQQN. The CDR3 loop reads CAYRSQTWGLLPYTDKLIF. The CDR3, as DNA: TGTGCTTATAGGAGCCAAACCTGGGGATTGCTACCGTACACCGATAAACTCATCTTT.

This clone was seen at least ten times. A far bigger clonotype differs at one base, so this is likely a read error. This specimen includes other DNA sequences encoding the same CDR3. V is TRDV2 and J is TRDJ1; unclear D gene. TCRdb supplies no J gene; here it was assigned by aligning the nucleotide sequence to germline. Trimming shortened V by 1 base and J by 0 bases, and 11 bases separated the two germline ends. Per the germline V gene, CDR1 is GEAIGNYY and CDR2 is EKD. The CDR3 length is 15 residues. The chain's CDR3 is CACDTVQRNTDKLIF. The CDR3 region has the DNA TGTGCCTGTGACACTGTCCAGCGTAACACCGATAAACTCATCTTT.

On this clone itself: TCRdb's entry gives the protein of a much larger clone, which mismatches this DNA's translation at residue 11, likely from a read error; the protein reported here is translated from the DNA. J is TRDJ1 and V is TRDV1; 8 bases are shared with TRDD3. This CDR3 contains 22 residues. CDR1 and CDR2 from the germline V gene are TSWWSYY and QGS. With 3 bases clipped from V and 3 bases from J, the junction kept 27 bases outside the gene matches. CDR3 coding DNA: TGTGCTCTTGGGGAGCCCAATACAGCTCGGGTACTGGGGGTCCTCCTGCCCGATAAACTCATCTTT. This translates into CALGEPNTARVLGVLLPDKLIF.

To note about this clone: Since a far larger clone is one base different, this is likely a read error. Other DNA sequences in this specimen translate into the identical CDR3. The genes are TRDV1 and TRDJ1, with 13 positions matching TRDD3. The germline V gene encodes CDR1 TSWWSYY and CDR2 QGS. This CDR3 spans 25 amino acids. CDR3 in DNA: TGTGCTCTTGGGGAAGGTTCGTACTTCCTATCGACATACTGGGGGATACGCTGGTACACTGATAAACTCATCTTT. Translating it yields CALGEGSYFLSTYWGIRWYTDKLIF.

This clone was counted between two and nine times. One base separates it from a far larger clone, so it is likely a read error. The sample holds other DNA sequences that translate to the same CDR3. This chain joins TRDV2 and TRDJ1; TRDD3 matches 12 bases. No J gene is reported in TCRdb; it was inferred here by comparing the DNA with germline. The CDR3 contains 18 residues. Germline loops: CDR1 GEAIGNYY, CDR2 EKD. Written as DNA, the CDR3 is TGTGCATGTGACCCGGTACTGGGGGATACAAGAGAGACCGATAAACTCATCTTT. Residues: CACDPVLGDTRETDKLIF.

To note about this clone: The TCRdb protein comes from a much larger clone and disagrees with this DNA's translation at residue 9, likely due to a read error; the protein given here is derived from the DNA. This chain connects TRDV1 to TRDJ1, with D possibly TRDD3 on 5 matching bases. TCRdb does not report a J gene; here it was assigned by matching the DNA to germline references. The length of the CDR3 is 20 residues. Germline CDR1 and CDR2: TSWWSYY and QGS. The V end lost 0 bases, the J end lost 4 bases, and 27 bases lay between the germline ends. CDR3 in DNA: TGTGCTCTTGGGGAACTCTACCAGCGGGGGTTCCGCGACACCTTCGATAAACTCATCTTT. This codes for CALGELYQRGFRDTFDKLIF.

This clone has ten or more counts. The protein recorded in TCRdb matches a much larger clone and deviates from this DNA's translation at residue 5, suggesting a read error; the protein here is obtained by translating the DNA. V gene TRDV1 combines with J gene TRDJ1; the D gene is possibly TRDD2 (7 bases). The germline CDR1 and CDR2 sequences are TSWWSYY and QGS. This CDR3 has 19 amino acids. Trimming shortened V by 5 bases and J by 6 bases, and 31 bases separated the two germline ends. As DNA, the CDR3 is TGTGCTCTTGGGAGGGCCATATTCCTACTCGGCTGGGGATGGAATAAACTCATCTTT. Translation gives CALGRAIFLLGWGWNKLIF.